The 9 T cell receptor beta chains listed next were all sequenced from one sample in a study of beta chain features in type 1 diabetes. The study's findings and limits: Within each of all four CD4+ subsets, Type 1 diabetes patients had TCRB CDR3s that were moderately but significantly shorter.

No antigen has been identified for these receptors. Expressed TCRB transcripts were sequenced, since all the RNA that had been isolated was reverse transcribed. Here immunoSEQ multiplex PCR was the method, and the copy in TCRdb shows in-frame clones only, minus some. In the table there are approximately 270,000 clones, around 15% of which are singletons. The specimen sequenced was naive CD4+ T cells from blood. The receptors originated from a man aged 25-45 years with type 1 diabetes.

This clone appeared a few times. The CDR3 spells CASSLGQGRNIQYF. The CDR3 DNA follows: TGTGCCAGCAGTTTAGGCCAGGGTCGAAACATTCAGTACTTC. J is TRBJ2-4 and V is TRBV28; D perhaps matches TRBD1 (5 bases). This CDR3 region has 14 residues. Trimming stripped 2 bases from V and 6 bases from J, with 11 bases between. Looked up from germline, CDR1 is MDHEN and CDR2 is SYDVKM. Full variable domain (outside the CDR3, taken from reference TRBV28 and TRBJ2-4): DVKVTQSSRYLVKRTGEKVFLECVQDMDHENMFWYRQDPGLGLRLIYFSYDVKMKEKGDIPEGYSVSREKKERFSLILESASTNQTSMYLCASSLGQGRNIQYFGAGTRLSVL.

The table lists this clone with a few counts. The chain combines TRBV7-2 with TRBJ2-5; 7 positions agree with TRBD1. The germline V gene has CDR1 SGHTA and CDR2 FQGNSA. The CDR3 runs to 14 residues. Germline trimming cut 10 bases from V and 4 bases from J; bases unmatched to any gene: 12. The CDR3 is CAIPTGLSRETQYF. CDR3 bases: TGTGCCATCCCGACAGGGCTCTCCAGAGAGACCCAGTACTTC.

This clone appeared a few times. J is TRBJ2-3 and V is TRBV7-2; 8 bases match TRBD2. Germline CDR1 reads SGHTA; CDR2 reads FQGNSA. The CDR3 spans 16 residues. V trimming: 3 bases; J trimming: 5 bases; junction bases outside the gene matches: 10. CDR3 sequence reads: CASSFTGRAARDTQYF. The CDR3 DNA reads as TGTGCCAGCAGCTTCACCGGGAGGGCCGCCAGAGATACGCAGTATTTT.

This clone turned up a few times. CDR3 residues: CATSRIGGPLVEQYF. In DNA form, the CDR3 reads TGTGCCACCAGCAGAATCGGGGGACCTCTTGTAGAGCAGTACTTC. The genes are TRBV15 and TRBJ2-7; maybe TRBD2 (6 bases). Trimming removed 2 bases at V and 7 bases at J, with 18 bases between. CDR1 LNHNV and CDR2 YYDKDF come from the germline V gene (reference sequence). There are 15 residues in the CDR3.

The table lists this clone with a few counts. V and J are TRBV28 and TRBJ2-7; 7 bases agree with TRBD2. Trimming cost V 1 base and J 5 bases; bases outside gene matches: 8. This CDR3 spans 15 amino acids. CDR1 and CDR2 from the germline V gene are MDHEN and SYDVKM. CDR3 in DNA: TGTGCCAGCAGTTTATTATACGGGAGGAAAAACGAGCAGTACTTC. The encoded protein is CASSLLYGRKNEQYF.

This clone occurred a few times. The chain is built from TRBV5-1 and TRBJ1-2; weak D call: TRBD1 (5 bases). The CDR3 runs to 14 residues. Germline V gene lookup returns CDR1 SGHRS and CDR2 YFSETQ. Between the trimmed V and J ends, which lost 0 bases and 4 bases, there was a span of 10 bases. The CDR3 nucleotides read TGCGCCAGCAGCTTGGAAGGGGCAGGCTATGGCTACACCTTC. Encoded protein: CASSLEGAGYGYTF.

Notes on this clone: Within the sample, other DNA sequences also encode this same CDR3. The V gene is TRBV20-1, the J gene TRBJ2-3, with D uncertain. The CDR3 sequence is 11 residues long. Germline values: CDR1 DFQATT, CDR2 SNEGSKA (reference sequence). Trimming pared 0 bases from V and 6 bases from J, leaving 4 bases between. The CDR3 DNA follows: TGCAGTGCTAGAGATCGGGATACGCAGTATTTT. Protein sequence: CSARDRDTQYF.

This chain uses TRBV10-3 with TRBJ2-1; 12 positions match TRBD1. The germline gives CDR1 ENHRY, CDR2 SYGVKD. This CDR3 has 15 residues. V shed 4 bases and J 6 bases; nucleotides not matched to a gene: 4. For the CDR3, the DNA is TGTGCCATCAGTGGGGGGGGACAGGGGGCCAATGAGCAGTTCTTC. It translates to CAISGGGQGANEQFF.

This clone turned up a few times. The V and J genes are TRBV2 and TRBJ1-1; 7 positions agree with TRBD1. The CDR3 has 14 amino acids. J was trimmed by 0 bases and V by 4 bases; bases with no gene match: 2. CDR1 is SNHLY and CDR2 is FYNNEI in the germline V gene. For the CDR3, the DNA is TGTGCCAGCAGTGTACAGGGGATGAACACTGAAGCTTTCTTT. Translating gives CASSVQGMNTEAFF.